This T cell receptor beta chain was identified in a study of blood T cell repertoires in COVID-19. Study processing details: Counts of nucleated cells, estimated from reference gene primer amplification, were obtained. Sequenced by immunoSEQ multiplex PCR; TCRdb stores in-frame clones only, minus some. The D gene and trimming were derived from the DNA, and the V and J assignments and clone size from that table. This sample has approximately 160,000 clones; 80% to 95% occur once, and the top ten carry 1.5% to 2.5%. From germline, CDR1 is SGHNT and CDR2 YYREEE (reference sequence). This CDR3 comprises 14 residues. Trimming at V came to 8 bases and at J to 2 bases, leaving 2 bases not matched to a gene.

The receptor was derived from a woman in her sixties with COVID-19, enrolled during active disease. The chain is built from TRBV5-4 and TRBJ2-5; 14 positions agree with TRBD2. Sequenced material: peripheral blood. CDR3 amino acids: CASGTSGGQETQYF. CDR3 nucleotide sequence: TGTGCCAGTGGGACTAGCGGGGGACAAGAGACCCAGTACTTC.